Listed below are T cell receptor beta chains from one sample, sequenced in a study of PD-1 blockade in mismatch repair-deficient tumors. Data came from immunoSEQ multiplex PCR; TCRdb stores just in-frame clones and leaves some out. The sample records under 95,000 clones, 80% to 90% being singletons. The sequencing here drew on peripheral blood, taken 44 weeks after starting pembrolizumab. Receptors originate from an adult with mismatch repair-deficient cancer. Both conserved end residues are part of each CDR3. D genes are given only for firm matches. Clone size is stated in some rows and not others, as once, few, many or a class when expanded.

TRBJ2-7 | . | . | TRBV7-2 | CASSSSGLAGPSGSYEQYF | .
TRBJ2-1 | TRBD1 | . | TRBV7-3 | CASSWTGGEDEQFF | TGTGCCAGCAGCTGGACAGGGGGGGAGGATGAGCAGTTCTTC
TRBJ2-1 | . | . | TRBV4-1 | CASSQRGDLRGAEQFF | TGCGCCAGCAGCCAAAGGGGCGACCTTAGAGGCGCTGAGCAGTTCTTC
TRBJ1-1 | . | . | TRBV4-1 | CASSQTGRTEAFF | TGCGCCAGCAGCCAAACTGGGAGAACTGAAGCTTTCTTT
TRBJ1-5 | . | . | TRBV7-2 | CASSSRAGQPQHF | TGTGCCAGCAGCTCTAGGGCGGGTCAGCCCCAGCATTTT
TRBJ1-5 | TRBD1 | . | TRBV12-5 | CASGWGDSSNQPQHF | TGTGCTAGTGGTTGGGGGGACAGCAGCAATCAGCCCCAGCATTTT
TRBJ1-1 | . | . | TRBV5-4 | CASSGDRGQTEAFF | TGTGCCAGCAGCGGGGATCGGGGGCAAACTGAAGCTTTCTTT
TRBJ2-6 | . | once | TRBV18 | CASSPTGANVLTF | TGTGCCAGCTCACCAACTGGGGCCAACGTCCTGACTTTC
TRBJ2-5 | TRBD1 | few | TRBV2 | CASSSWDRGETQYF | TGTGCCAGCAGTTCCTGGGACAGGGGGGAGACCCAGTACTTC
TRBJ1-1 | . | . | TRBV7-9 | CASIYEEGAEAFF | TGTGCCAGCATCTACGAGGAAGGGGCTGAAGCTTTCTTT
TRBJ1-2 | . | . | TRBV28 | CASSLLRQANYGYTF | TGTGCCAGCAGTTTATTACGACAGGCGAACTATGGCTACACCTTC
TRBJ2-1 | . | once | TRBV27 | CASSFGQYNEQFF | TGTGCCAGCAGTTTTGGGCAGTACAATGAGCAGTTCTTC
TRBJ1-1 | . | . | TRBV2 | CASSQGEGTEAFF | TGTGCCAGCAGCCAGGGTGAGGGAACTGAAGCTTTCTTT
TRBJ2-7 | . | few | TRBV2 | CASSEGYEQYF | TGTGCCAGCAGTGAAGGCTACGAGCAGTACTTC
TRBJ1-1 | . | once | TRBV6-1 | CASEQTNTEAFF | TGTGCCAGCGAACAAACGAACACTGAAGCTTTCTTT
TRBJ2-7 | TRBD1 | . | TRBV19 | CASSMNSGTGFLYEQYF | TGTGCCAGTAGTATGAACTCCGGGACAGGGTTTTTGTACGAGCAGTACTTC
TRBJ1-2 | TRBD1 | . | TRBV7-9 | CASSPWTGGDGYTF | TGTGCCAGCAGCCCGTGGACAGGGGGCGATGGCTACACCTTC
TRBJ2-7 | . | . | TRBV11-3 | CASSRGDSYEQYF | TGTGCCAGCAGCCGGGGCGACTCCTACGAGCAGTACTTC
TRBJ2-7 | . | . | TRBV6-1 | CASSEADEQYF | TGTGCCAGCAGTGAAGCCGACGAGCAGTACTTC
TRBJ2-3 | . | . | TRBV11-3 | CASSSRGPYGGSVTDTQYF | TGTGCCAGCAGCTCAAGGGGGCCCTATGGCGGGAGTGTGACAGATACGCAGTATTTT
TRBJ2-7 | . | . | TRBV7-9 | CASRNRDGYEQYF | TGTGCCAGCAGAAACCGGGACGGCTACGAGCAGTACTTC
TRBJ1-2 | . | few | TRBV7-1 | CASSFGGGSHYGYTF | TGTGCCAGCAGTTTCGGAGGGGGGAGCCACTATGGCTACACCTTC
TRBJ2-3 | TRBD1 | . | TRBV29-1 | CSVEDLEDRSTDTQYF | TGCAGCGTTGAAGATCTGGAGGACAGGAGCACAGATACGCAGTATTTT
TRBJ2-5 | . | . | TRBV11-3 | CASSFTGPGGGETQYF | TGTGCCAGCAGCTTTACCGGGCCCGGAGGAGGAGAGACCCAGTACTTC
TRBJ1-1 | TRBD1 | . | TRBV7-9 | CASSTRTGDGNTEAFF | TGTGCCAGCAGCACCAGGACAGGGGACGGAAACACTGAAGCTTTCTTT
TRBJ1-1 | . | . | TRBV11-1 | CASSLGGLGTEAFF | TGTGCCAGCAGCCTGGGGGGGTTGGGTACTGAAGCTTTCTTT
TRBJ2-7 | . | . | TRBV2 | CASSEGQGFYEQYF | TGTGCCAGCAGTGAAGGGCAGGGCTTCTACGAGCAGTACTTC
TRBJ1-2 | TRBD1 | . | TRBV6-1 | CASIDPGQGLLWGYTF | TGTGCCAGCATTGATCCAGGACAGGGACTTCTATGGGGCTACACCTTC
TRBJ2-7 | TRBD2 | . | TRBV5-1 | CASSLGPTSGTYEQYF | TGCGCCAGCAGCTTGGGGCCGACTAGCGGGACCTACGAGCAGTACTTC
TRBJ1-4 | . | . | TRBV5-1 | CASSLRAPNEKLFF | TGCGCCAGCAGCCTCAGGGCGCCTAATGAAAAACTGTTTTTT
TRBJ2-1 | TRBD1 | . | TRBV5-1 | CASSLAPTGGYNEQFF | TGCGCCAGCAGCTTGGCCCCGACAGGGGGTTACAATGAGCAGTTCTTC
TRBJ1-1 | . | . | TRBV5-6 | CASSVGYTEAFF | TGTGCCAGCAGCGTGGGGTACACTGAAGCTTTCTTT
TRBJ2-3 | TRBD2 | . | TRBV6-5 | CASSYFPSGSTDTQYF | TGTGCCAGCAGTTACTTTCCTAGCGGGAGCACAGATACGCAGTATTTT
TRBJ1-5 | . | . | TRBV5-1 | CASSRDGQYNQPQHF | TGCGCCAGCAGCAGGGACGGACAGTACAATCAGCCCCAGCATTTT
TRBJ2-3 | TRBD2 | once | TRBV27 | CASSFAGGPNTQYF | TGTGCCAGCAGTTTTGCGGGGGGCCCAAATACGCAGTATTTT
TRBJ2-7 | . | . | TRBV9 | CASSVSGGGDEQYF | TGTGCCAGCAGCGTTTCTGGGGGCGGCGACGAGCAGTACTTC
TRBJ2-3 | TRBD1 | once | TRBV4-2 | CASSQTQGASTDTQYF | TGTGCCAGCAGCCAGACGCAGGGGGCCAGCACAGATACGCAGTATTTT
TRBJ1-1 | TRBD1 | few | TRBV19 | CASNTDRGGPNTEAFF | TGTGCCAGTAATACGGACAGGGGGGGACCGAACACTGAAGCTTTCTTT
TRBJ2-7 | TRBD2 | . | TRBV5-5 | CASSGSSGTYEQYF | TGTGCCAGCAGTGGTTCTAGCGGGACCTACGAGCAGTACTTC
TRBJ2-7 | . | few | TRBV5-4 | CASSLNYEQYF | TGTGCCAGCAGCTTGAACTACGAGCAGTACTTC
TRBJ1-1 | . | . | TRBV14 | CASSRVKGTNTEAFF | TGTGCCAGCAGCCGAGTGAAGGGAACGAACACTGAAGCTTTCTTT
TRBJ1-2 | . | . | TRBV5-4 | CASSSPGTDNYGYTF | TGTGCCAGCAGCTCTCCCGGGACGGACAACTATGGCTACACCTTC
TRBJ1-1 | . | . | TRBV6-4 | CASSDSGGEAFF | TGTGCCAGCAGTGACTCGGGGGGAGAAGCTTTCTTT
TRBJ2-2 | . | . | TRBV27 | CASVSPIGQNTGELFF | TGTGCCAGCGTCTCTCCCATCGGGCAGAACACCGGGGAGCTGTTTTTT
TRBJ2-1 | TRBD2 | . | TRBV7-2 | CASSLVRLAVYNEQFF | TGTGCCAGCAGCTTAGTCAGGCTAGCGGTTTACAATGAGCAGTTCTTC
TRBJ2-7 | . | . | TRBV5-4 | CASSLAGISYEQYF | TGTGCCAGCAGCTTGGCTGGCATCTCCTACGAGCAGTACTTC